The source of this T cell receptor beta chain is a study of T cell clonotyping in hematopoietic cell transplantation. Between the trimmed V and J ends, which lost 0 bases and 3 bases, there was a span of 8 bases. Germline V gene data show CDR1 as LNHNV and CDR2 as YYDKDF (reference sequence). The CDR3 has 14 amino acids. The data were produced by immunoSEQ multiplex PCR, yet TCRdb's version contains in-frame clones alone and is incomplete. The sample lists 7,500 to 8,500 clones, about three fifths seen once, with 22% in the top ten. A note on this clone: As yet, its antigen is unknown.

Recipients were bled about 28 days pretransplant and at posttransplant days 30, 100, 180. Study results and caveats: Few recipient clonotypes overlapped donors; over 95% were de novo at given depth. Pathologically expanded recipient clonotypes increased progressively from day 30 to day 180 as diversity fell. Cells were unsorted, so CD4 and CD8 contributions were not separated.

V is TRBV15 and J is TRBJ1-1, with D perhaps matching TRBD1 (5 bases). The sequence came from a male patient between 60 and 69 years old who had an allogeneic stem cell transplant from an unrelated donor, so the T cells may come from the graft donor. Some clones in this sample may be carry-over from other donors' samples. This material consisted of peripheral blood mononuclear cells, taken 100 days after allogeneic stem cell transplant. The CDR3 bases are TGTGCCACCAGCAGAGAGGGGGAGGACACTGAAGCTTTCTTT. Translating it yields CATSREGEDTEAFF.